This T cell receptor (beta chain) came from a study of shared clonotypes between healthy human individuals. Per sorted-subset replicate PCR, input was roughly 200 ng DNA, representing tens of thousands of T cell genomes. Assay used: immunoSEQ multiplex PCR; TCRdb lists only in-frame clones, some missing. Altogether more than 400,000 clones are present, around 96% being singletons, with the ten largest covering about 0.067%. Sequenced material: naive CD4+ T cells sorted from blood. Subset specified: CD45RA+ positively selected. This clonotype originated in a woman in her 30s in good health.

The CDR3 is CASSPRGVYEQYF. CDR3 nucleotide sequence: TGTGCCAGCTCACCTCGGGGGGTCTACGAGCAGTACTTC. V gene TRBV18 combines with J gene TRBJ2-7, with 7 bases matching TRBD2. In germline, CDR1 is KGHSH, CDR2 LQKENI. Unmatched junction bases numbered 2, after V lost 3 bases and J lost 3 bases. The CDR3 sequence is 13 residues long.